Sequencing of this T cell receptor (beta chain) was carried out in a study of T cell responses to AZD1222 COVID-19 vaccine (dated by TCRdb to about 2021). Context from the whole study: A total of under 250 trial participants underwent TCR sequencing, of whom roughly 210 had received two doses of AZD1222 and about 26 had received two doses of the MenACWY control vaccine. Trial participants were enrolled into age subgroups of 18-55, 56-69 and 70-plus years, which contained around 150, 28 and 57 TCR-sequenced participants, respectively.

The CDR3 regions of human TCRbeta chains were subjected to immunosequencing. Per the source publication's procedure: TCRs in the repertoires were matched against a reference library of SARS-CoV-2-specific TCRs that had been generated with the MIRA antigen-specificity platform. Breadth was defined as the fraction of unique TCRs that were SARS-CoV-2-associated, and depth was defined as the fraction of total T cells that were SARS-CoV-2-associated. Using the MIRA data, every spike-specific TCR was mapped to the spike region that the TCR reacted to and assigned to either a CD4 or a CD8 class. Log10-transformed breadth and depth values were compared by one-way ANOVA with Sidak's multiple comparisons tests. TCRdb carries this immuneACCESS record with in-frame sequences only. Its versions omit some clonotypes, under half of them owing to an unresolved V gene in the studies checked, with the rest unexplained. V and J calls and clone size are as listed in that table; D and trimming were resolved from the DNA. For this sample the table gives some 110,000 clones, of which more than 70% were detected only once. The ten largest clones represent approximately 3.5% of the sample.

Study-wide conclusions, independent of this receptor: In the small 56-69-year group, the increase in depth fell short of significance, most likely because of low power. Spike-specific TCR breadth and depth rose significantly after two AZD1222 doses compared with day 0 and with MenACWY recipients. Most participants were white British and females outnumbered males, and the authors suggested that clonal diversity may have been underestimated. Conclusions about previously exposed vaccinees are limited because only 6 or 7 AZD1222 recipients were SARS-CoV-2 seropositive at baseline. Reportedly, close to half of the unique spike-specific TCRs recognized epitopes lying outside the regions that are mutated in the B.1.351 and B.1.1.7 variants. Because no samples from the day 14 peak response were available, repertoires could be characterized only after the peak T cell response. Vaccine-associated CD4 TCRs spanned the whole spike protein, with dominant responses in regions 160-218 and 743-854.

What this sample's time point label stands for: about 28 days (+/-7) after the second vaccine dose. AZD1222 recipients with second doses at about 4 weeks or about 12 weeks were pooled, because spike-specific TCR depth and breadth did not differ between schedules. The vaccinee samples were drawn from two UK trials, COV001 and COV002, one of which was a single-blind randomized controlled phase 2/3 trial testing AZD1222 (ChAdOx1 nCoV-19) in healthy adults. For TCRbeta chain sequencing, PBMC samples from trial participants were taken at day 0 and at day 28 after the second dose. Points on this clone: Its antigen has not been determined. Base qualities are not provided; no much larger clone lies one nucleotide away.

CDR1 SGHRS and CDR2 YFSETQ were looked up in the germline V gene. The junction carries 19 bases between V and J, which are trimmed by 4 bases and 6 bases respectively. The CDR3 has 15 amino acids, counting the end cysteine and phenylalanine. Left in the record is the CDR3 DNA by itself, 45 bases read in frame from the first base. This sample comprised peripheral blood, obtained 28 days after the second AZD1222 dose. Rearrangement joined TRBV5-1 to TRBJ1-1; no D gene call is confident. This receptor was taken from an adult who received the AZD1222 COVID-19 vaccine. At the DNA level, the sequence is TGCGCCAGCAGCGGGCAGGTGGCCGCCGCCTCTGAAGCTTTCTTT. Protein translation: CASSGQVAAASEAFF.